This TCR beta chain was recovered during a study of shared clonotypes between healthy human individuals. Naive CD8 cells lacked CD45RO, underwent positive selection for CCR7 and left out terminally differentiated effector memory CD45RA+ cells. Study-wide findings and caveats: The study's rarefaction showed incomplete sorted-subset sequencing despite large depth.

With regard to this clone: Its antigen remains unknown.

This table comes from immunoSEQ multiplex PCR, and its TCRdb copy is limited to in-frame clones, with some not included. The sample contains millions of clones, 85% to 95% of which appear only once. The CDR3 covers 15 residues. Germline V gene lookup returns CDR1 SGHAT and CDR2 FQNNGV. V was shortened by 5 bases and J by 1 base, with 9 bases between the two germline ends. The chain combines TRBV11-2 with TRBJ1-6, with D unresolved. Sequencing was carried out using naive CD8+ T cells sorted from blood. This sequence was found in a man aged 18 to 30 in good health. CDR3 in DNA: TGTGCCAGCAGCACCTTTCTGTCCTATAATTCACCCCTCCACTTT. It yields the protein CASSTFLSYNSPLHF.